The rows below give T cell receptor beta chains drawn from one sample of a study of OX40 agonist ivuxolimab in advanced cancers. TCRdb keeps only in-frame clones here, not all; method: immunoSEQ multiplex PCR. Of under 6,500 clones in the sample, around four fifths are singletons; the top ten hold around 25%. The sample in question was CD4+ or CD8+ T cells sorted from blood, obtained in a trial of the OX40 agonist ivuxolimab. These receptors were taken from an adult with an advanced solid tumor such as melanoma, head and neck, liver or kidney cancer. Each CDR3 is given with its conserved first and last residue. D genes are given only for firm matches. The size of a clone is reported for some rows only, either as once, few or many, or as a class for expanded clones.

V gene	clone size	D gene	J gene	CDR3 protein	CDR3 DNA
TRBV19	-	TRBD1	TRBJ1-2	CATDREEGGYTF	TGTGCCACCGACAGGGAAGAAGGTGGCTACACCTTC
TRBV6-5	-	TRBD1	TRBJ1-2	CASSPGTGGYGYTF	TGTGCCAGCAGCCCGGGGACAGGAGGCTATGGCTACACCTTC
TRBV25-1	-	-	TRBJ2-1	CASSEDFGGYSYNEQFF	TGTGCCAGCAGTGAAGATTTTGGGGGATACTCCTACAATGAGCAGTTCTTC
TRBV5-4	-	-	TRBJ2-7	CASSLKPEGEQYF	TGTGCCAGCAGCTTAAAGCCCGAGGGGGAGCAGTACTTC
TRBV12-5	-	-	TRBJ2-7	CASGLVTGSEQYF	TGTGCTAGTGGTTTGGTCACAGGGTCCGAGCAGTACTTC
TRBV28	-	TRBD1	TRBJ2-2	CASSPFQGAVKAGELFF	TGTGCCAGCAGTCCCTTTCAGGGGGCGGTCAAGGCCGGGGAGCTGTTTTTT
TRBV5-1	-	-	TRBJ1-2	CASSAYDDYGYTF	TGCGCCAGCAGCGCATACGATGACTATGGCTACACCTTC
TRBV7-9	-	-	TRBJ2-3	CASSSRVSGEGDTQYF	TGTGCCAGCAGCTCTCGGGTTTCAGGGGAGGGAGATACGCAGTATTTT
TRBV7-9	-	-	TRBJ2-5	CASSLYSTPHRETQYF	TGTGCCAGCAGCTTATATTCGACTCCCCATCGGGAGACCCAGTACTTC
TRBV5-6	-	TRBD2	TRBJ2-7	CASSFGTSAYEQYF	TGTGCCAGCAGCTTCGGGACTAGCGCCTACGAGCAGTACTTC
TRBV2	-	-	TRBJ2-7	CASSAQGFREQYF	TGTGCCAGCAGTGCACAGGGATTTCGCGAGCAGTACTTC
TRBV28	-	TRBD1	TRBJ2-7	CASSRGQGWYEQYF	TGTGCCAGCAGCCGGGGACAGGGGTGGTACGAGCAGTACTTC
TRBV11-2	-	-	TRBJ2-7	CASSSGRASLPPYEQYF	TGTGCCAGCAGCTCCGGTCGGGCGTCACTACCCCCTTACGAGCAGTACTTC
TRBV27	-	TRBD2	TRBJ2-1	CASSDASGRGYNEQFF	TGTGCCAGCAGTGATGCTAGCGGGAGGGGCTACAATGAGCAGTTCTTC
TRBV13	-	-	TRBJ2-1	CASSQEGPYNEQFF	TGTGCCAGCAGCCAGGAGGGGCCCTACAATGAGCAGTTCTTC
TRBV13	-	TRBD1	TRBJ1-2	CASSSSKGGLYYGYTF	TGTGCCAGCAGCTCGTCGAAAGGGGGCCTATACTATGGCTACACCTTC
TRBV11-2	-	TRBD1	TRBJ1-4	CASSLGTGGATNEKLFF	TGTGCCAGCAGCTTAGGGACAGGGGGAGCTACTAATGAAAAACTGTTTTTT
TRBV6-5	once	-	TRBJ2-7	CASSPLPMAYEQYF	TGTGCCAGCAGCCCCCTCCCGATGGCCTACGAGCAGTACTTC
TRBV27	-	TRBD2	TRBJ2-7	CASSYTSGSYEQYF	TGTGCCAGCAGTTACACTAGCGGGAGCTACGAGCAGTACTTC
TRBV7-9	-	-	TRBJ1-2	CASSFPDGDYGYTF	TGTGCCAGCAGCTTTCCCGACGGCGACTATGGCTACACCTTC
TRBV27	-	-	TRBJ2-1	CATEDGSSYNEQFF	TGTGCCACCGAGGACGGGAGCTCCTACAATGAGCAGTTCTTC
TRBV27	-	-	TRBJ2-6	CASSSGANVLTF	TGTGCCAGCAGCTCTGGGGCCAACGTCCTGACTTTC
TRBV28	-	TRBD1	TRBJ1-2	CASSLDRDLGYGYTF	TGTGCCAGCAGTTTGGACAGGGATCTAGGCTATGGCTACACCTTC
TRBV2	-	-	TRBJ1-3	CASSGARSGTSSGNTIYF	TGTGCCAGCAGTGGAGCCCGGTCGGGAACTAGCTCTGGAAACACCATATATTTT
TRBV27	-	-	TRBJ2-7	CASSPPGTRYEQYF	TGTGCCAGCAGTCCCCCCGGGACTCGGTACGAGCAGTACTTC
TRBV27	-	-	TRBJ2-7	CASSRLTRVYEQYF	TGTGCCAGCAGCCGCTTGACCAGGGTCTACGAGCAGTACTTC
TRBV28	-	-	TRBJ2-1	CASSYDSYNEQFF	TGTGCCAGCAGTTATGACAGTTACAATGAGCAGTTCTTC
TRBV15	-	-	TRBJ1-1	CATSRDYRETGGTEAFF	TGTGCCACCAGCAGAGATTACCGGGAGACGGGGGGCACTGAGGCTTTCTTT
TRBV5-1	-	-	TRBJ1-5	CASSPGGQWPQHF	TGCGCCAGCAGCCCAGGAGGGCAATGGCCCCAGCATTTT
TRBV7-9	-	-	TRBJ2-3	CASSPSGISTDTQYF	TGTGCCAGCAGCCCCTCCGGGATAAGCACAGATACGCAGTATTTT
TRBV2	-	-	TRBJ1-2	CARAPGVRDGYTF	TGTGCCAGGGCCCCGGGGGTAAGAGACGGCTACACCTTC
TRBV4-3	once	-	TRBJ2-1	CASSRYEDEQFF	TGCGCCAGCAGTCGGTACGAGGATGAGCAGTTCTTC
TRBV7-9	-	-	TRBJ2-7	CASSLGIEQYF	TGTGCCAGCAGCTTAGGAATCGAGCAGTACTTC
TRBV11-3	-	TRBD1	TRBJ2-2	CASSQTGTTGELFF	TGTGCCAGCAGTCAGACAGGGACGACCGGGGAGCTGTTTTTT
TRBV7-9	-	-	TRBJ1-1	CASSFKLEAFF	TGTGCCAGCAGCTTTAAACTTGAAGCTTTCTTT
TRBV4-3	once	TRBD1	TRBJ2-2	CASSQDPQGANTGELFF	TGCGCCAGCAGCCAAGATCCCCAGGGGGCGAATACCGGGGAGCTGTTTTTT
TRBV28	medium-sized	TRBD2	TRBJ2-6	CASSPYLLAGGGGANVLTF	TGTGCCAGCAGTCCCTACCTCTTGGCGGGAGGAGGTGGGGCCAACGTCCTGACTTTC
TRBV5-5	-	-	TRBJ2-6	CASSALFAQSRANVLTF	TGTGCCAGCTCGGCCTTGTTCGCACAAAGTCGGGCCAACGTCCTGACTTTC
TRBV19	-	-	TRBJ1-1	CASSKPSRAPDGAFF	TGTGCCAGTAGTAAACCCTCTCGGGCCCCCGACGGAGCTTTCTTT